The present TCR beta chain was sequenced within a study of OX40 agonist ivuxolimab in advanced cancers. This clone showed up just a few times. What it binds is not known. CDR3 length: 13 amino acids. Study-level points and caveats: CD8+ T cells were the subset that, on average, had more expanded clones than CD4+.

Libraries were prepared by immunoSEQ multiplex PCR; TCRdb keeps only in-frame clonotypes and omits some of them. The sample includes around 46,000 clones, 77% seen only once; the top ten take approximately 2.6%. Collection of blood occurred at baseline, at cycle 4 day 1, and at cycle 7 day 1. The chain recombines TRBV21-1 with TRBJ1-1. TRBV21-1 is reported as a pseudogene. Source: CD4+ or CD8+ T cells sorted from blood, taken in a trial of the OX40 agonist ivuxolimab. This clonotype originated in an adult with an advanced solid tumor such as melanoma, head and neck, liver or kidney cancer. CDR3 in amino acids: CASSIEELAEAFF. The CDR3 DNA reads as TGTGCCAGCAGCATCGAGGAGTTAGCTGAAGCTTTCTTT.